This T cell receptor (beta chain) was sequenced during a study of cytomegalovirus exposure and HLA in healthy donors. Findings of the study overall: Most TCR sequences proved rare, with some public TCRs found in many donors.

On this clone itself: No antigen is known for it.

The protocol was immunoSEQ multiplex PCR, while the TCRdb copy is restricted to in-frame clones and leaves out a portion. This table holds roughly 200,000 clones, roughly 86% found once. Input material: PBMCs. The receptor was derived from a man aged 30 to 45 in good health and CMV-seropositive.

DNA of the CDR3: TGTGCCAGTAGCAACCGACAGGGAGGAGACCAGCCCCAGCATTTT. Protein product: CASSNRQGGDQPQHF. The chain combines TRBV19 with TRBJ1-5, with 7 bases fitting TRBD1. This CDR3 region has 15 residues. Germline V lookup: CDR1 LNHDA, CDR2 SQIVND (reference sequence). V shed 6 bases, J shed 7 bases, and the junction held 12 bases outside the gene matches. The full variable domain, with the rest looked up from reference TRBV19 and TRBJ1-5, is DGGITQSPKYLFRKEGQNVTLSCEQNLNHDAMYWYRQDPGQGLRLIYYSQIVNDFQKGDIAEGYSVSREKKESFPLTVTSAQKNPTAFYLCASSNRQGGDQPQHFGDGTRLSIL.